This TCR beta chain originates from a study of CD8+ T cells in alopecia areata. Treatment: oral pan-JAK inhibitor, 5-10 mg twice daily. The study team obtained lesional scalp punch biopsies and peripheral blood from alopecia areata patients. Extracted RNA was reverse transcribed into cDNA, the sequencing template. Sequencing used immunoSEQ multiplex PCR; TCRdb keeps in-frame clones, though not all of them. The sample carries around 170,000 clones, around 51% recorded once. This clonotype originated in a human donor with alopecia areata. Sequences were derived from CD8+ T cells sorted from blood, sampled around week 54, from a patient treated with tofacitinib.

In DNA form, the CDR3 reads TGTGCCAGCAGGACGGGGTTGGGACTAGCCCCCCAAGAGACCCAGTACTTC. It translates to CASRTGLGLAPQETQYF. This chain joins TRBV5-6 and TRBJ2-5, with 9 positions matching TRBD2. Germline trimming cut 5 bases from V and 1 base from J; bases unmatched to any gene: 12. CDR3 length equals 17 residues. The germline gives CDR1 SGHDT, CDR2 YYEEEE.